A single sample gave rise to the 19 T cell receptor beta chains below, sequenced in a study of T cell responses to AZD1222 COVID-19 vaccine. Clones were read by immunoSEQ multiplex PCR, and TCRdb kept only the in-frame ones, dropping some. Among about 270,000 clones listed, 94% were seen once. Source: peripheral blood, taken 28 days after the second AZD1222 dose. The receptors shown here come from an adult who received the AZD1222 COVID-19 vaccine.

The chain combines TRBV19 with TRBJ1-3; no firm D call. The CDR3 totals 14 residues. The germline gives CDR1 LNHDA, CDR2 SQIVND (reference sequence). Trimming removed 10 bases from V and 4 bases from J, with 17 bases in between. The CDR3, as DNA: TGTGCCACCAAGGTAACAAACAAAGGAAACACCATATATTTT. This gives the protein CATKVTNKGNTIYF.

The rearrangement joins TRBV5-1 to TRBJ1-2; D call uncertain. The ends were cut back, 0 bases at V and 8 bases at J, with 20 bases in the middle. This CDR3 is 16 amino acids long. Germline loops: CDR1 SGHRS, CDR2 YFSETQ. The CDR3, as DNA: TGCGCCAGCAGCTTGGGGTCCTCGCGGGGAAATAAGGGCTACACCTTC. Its protein is CASSLGSSRGNKGYTF.

Points on this clone: Sequence at one end of the junction differs from germline and may be a read error. This chain joins TRBV5-1 and TRBJ2-1, with 14 nucleotides matching TRBD2. Germline-derived CDR1 and CDR2 are SGHRS and YFSETQ. The CDR3 runs 18 residues. The CDR3 loop is CASSSPGLAGDSYNGQFF. In nucleotides, the CDR3 is TGCGCCAGCAGCTCTCCGGGACTAGCGGGAGATTCCTACAATGGGCAGTTCTTC.

This sequence joins TRBV5-1 and TRBJ1-1, with 7 bases fitting TRBD1. The V segment lost 5 bases and the J segment 1 base; nucleotides outside the gene matches: 5. Germline CDR1 reads SGHRS; CDR2 reads YFSETQ. The CDR3 runs 14 residues. The CDR3 DNA is TGCGCCAGCAGAAAGGGGGCACCGAACACTGAAGCTTTCTTT. Its protein is CASRKGAPNTEAFF.

This sequence joins TRBV29-1 and TRBJ1-1, with TRBD1 matching 10 bases. The germline gives CDR1 SQVTM, CDR2 ANQGSEA. Trimming at V came to 0 bases and at J to 8 bases, leaving 9 bases not matched to a gene. This CDR3 is 15 amino acids long. CDR3 bases: TGCAGCGTTGAAGATCCGGGACAGGGGTTACGGGAAGCTTTCTTT. As protein: CSVEDPGQGLREAFF.

The chain employs TRBV3-1 (or the pseudogene TRBV3-2) and TRBJ2-2; 9 bases align to TRBD2. CDR1 is LGHDT and CDR2 is YNNKEL in the germline V gene (reference sequence). Trimming removed 2 bases from V and 6 bases from J; junction bases left unmatched: 7. CDR3 size: 16 residues. The CDR3 reads CASSQLAGLRSGELFF. CDR3 in DNA: TGTGCCAGCAGCCAACTAGCGGGATTACGATCCGGGGAGCTGTTTTTT.

V is TRBV11-2 and J is TRBJ1-2, with TRBD1 as a possible D gene (6 bases). The V end was cut by 5 bases, the J end by 3 bases, with 13 bases between. Germline CDR1 SGHAT, CDR2 FQNNGV. This CDR3 is 14 amino acids long. The CDR3 is CASSPLTGYYGYTF. DNA of the CDR3: TGTGCCAGCAGCCCACTGACAGGTTACTATGGCTACACCTTC.

V and J are TRBV28 and TRBJ1-4; D is ambiguous. Between the trimmed V and J ends, which lost 3 bases and 7 bases, there was a span of 6 bases. The CDR3 contains 12 residues. From germline, CDR1 is MDHEN and CDR2 SYDVKM. The CDR3 DNA follows: TGTGCCAGCAGTTTGGCTGGTGAAAAACTGTTTTTT. Protein sequence: CASSLAGEKLFF. The full variable domain, in which reference TRBV28 and TRBJ1-4 provide the parts outside the CDR3, is DVKVTQSSRYLVKRTGEKVFLECVQDMDHENMFWYRQDPGLGLRLIYFSYDVKMKEKGDIPEGYSVSREKKERFSLILESASTNQTSMYLCASSLAGEKLFFGSGTQLSVL.

V usage is TRBV2 and J usage is TRBJ2-6; either TRBD1 or TRBD2 may fit D (5 bases each). V lost 6 bases to trimming and J lost 0 bases, with 9 bases between them. The germline V gene encodes CDR1 SNHLY and CDR2 FYNNEI. The CDR3 consists of 15 residues. The chain's CDR3 is CASSAGTSGANVLTF. In DNA, the CDR3 is TGTGCCAGCAGCGCTGGGACCTCTGGGGCCAACGTCCTGACTTTC.

This rearrangement joins TRBV20-1 to TRBJ1-1; D not resolved. This CDR3 has 12 residues. The germline CDR1 and CDR2 sequences are DFQATT and SNEGSKA (reference sequence). V dropped 3 bases and J dropped 5 bases, with 10 bases sitting between them. The CDR3 nucleotides read TGCAGTGCTAGTTACAAACGGACTGAAGCTTTCTTT. Its translation is CSASYKRTEAFF.

This clone was seen more than once but under ten times. V is TRBV5-1 and J is TRBJ2-7, with D perhaps matching TRBD1 (7 bases). The CDR3 has 19 amino acids. Trimming took 3 bases from V and 5 from J, leaving 30 bases between them. Germline values: CDR1 SGHRS, CDR2 YFSETQ. The CDR3 bases are TGCGCCAGCAGCTCGCGGGACAGCGTCTCTTCGACCCGATTCGACGAGCAGTACTTC. This encodes CASSSRDSVSSTRFDEQYF.

The genes are TRBV5-1 and TRBJ1-5; D is unclear. Germline V CDR1 and CDR2: SGHRS, YFSETQ. The ends were cut back, 0 bases at V and 2 bases at J, with 12 bases in the middle. This CDR3 is built from 16 residues. The CDR3 DNA is TGCGCCAGCAGCTTGGGAGGAATCGGAGGCAATCAGCCCCAGCATTTT. Translating gives CASSLGGIGGNQPQHF.

The chain recombines TRBV5-1 with TRBJ1-2; the D gene is possibly TRBD1 (5 bases). V lost 4 bases, J lost 8 bases, and 12 bases lay in between. This CDR3 is built from 12 residues. Germline assignment: CDR1 SGHRS and CDR2 YFSETQ. The CDR3 reads CASSPPGEGYTF. CDR3 coding DNA: TGCGCCAGCAGCCCTCCGGGGGAAGGCTACACCTTC.

The gene calls are TRBV29-1 and TRBJ1-2, with D unresolved. CDR1 SQVTM and CDR2 ANQGSEA come from the germline V gene. The CDR3 runs 12 residues. Between the trimmed V and J ends, which lost 4 bases and 8 bases, there was a span of 14 bases. CDR3 region: CSVGDLVVGYTF. The DNA of the CDR3 is TGCAGCGTTGGCGATCTTGTAGTAGGCTACACCTTC.

The chain carries TRBV5-6 and TRBJ1-3; TRBD1 might be the D (6 bases). The CDR3 is 13 amino acids. Per the germline V gene, CDR1 is SGHDT and CDR2 is YYEEEE. The V and J ends lost 4 bases and 4 bases respectively, with 9 bases between them. The CDR3 loop is CASSGGYGNTIYF. DNA for the CDR3: TGTGCCAGCAGCGGGGGCTACGGAAACACCATATATTTT.

The chain carries TRBV7-3 and TRBJ1-2; D gene unclear. This CDR3 is built from 15 residues. Germline CDR1 is SGHTA and CDR2 is FQGTGA. Deletions cut 1 base from V and 10 bases from J, with 19 bases between. CDR3 amino acids: CASSLSPGSRRDYTF. DNA of the CDR3: TGTGCCAGCAGCTTAAGTCCGGGCAGTCGAAGAGACTACACCTTC.

The gene calls are TRBV2 and TRBJ1-4, with TRBD1 identical over 9 bases. Trimming at V came to 4 bases and at J to 8 bases, leaving 8 bases not matched to a gene. The CDR3 covers 15 residues. Germline V gene lookup returns CDR1 SNHLY and CDR2 FYNNEI. CDR3 nucleotides: TGTGCCAGCAGTGGCTTGACAGGGGGGGCGGAAAAACTGTTTTTT. It is translated as CASSGLTGGAEKLFF.

This clone was detected only once. The CDR3 DNA reads TGTGCCAGCAGCGGAGTAAGAGATCAAGAGACCCAGTACTTC. Its protein is CASSGVRDQETQYF. This rearrangement joins TRBV5-4 to TRBJ2-5; D gene uncertain. In germline, CDR1 is SGHNT, CDR2 YYREEE (reference sequence). The CDR3 has 14 residues. The V gene lost 4 bases and the J gene lost 2 bases, with 12 bases spanning the gap.

V usage is TRBV3-1 (or the pseudogene TRBV3-2) and J usage is TRBJ2-3, with TRBD2 matching over 11 bases. The ends lost 6 bases at V and 5 bases at J; junction bases unmatched: 7. This CDR3 spans 15 amino acids. Germline CDR1 reads LGHDT; CDR2 reads YNNKEL (reference sequence). In nucleotides, the CDR3 is TGTGCCAGCAGTCGTAGCGGGAGGGCCGTAGATACGCAGTATTTT. This gives the protein CASSRSGRAVDTQYF.